This T cell receptor beta chain was profiled in a study of a mutant IDH1 vaccine in newly diagnosed glioma. Study background: Vaccinations, eight in total, occurred in weeks 1, 3, 5, 7, 11, 15, 19, 23. Most patients had radiochemotherapy with temozolomide before enrollment; others had one alone.

Specified time point: week 11, during vaccination. Vaccine doses each comprised 300 ug of mutant IDH1 20-mer peptide, with topical imiquimod. Profiling relied on immunoSEQ multiplex PCR, and the TCRdb table lists in-frame clones only, not all of them. The sample gives 40,000 to 55,000 clones, 91% of which show up once; under 2.5% is in the top ten. As concerns this clone: Its specificity is not known.

Looked up from germline, CDR1 is SGHDT and CDR2 is YYEEEE. V was cut by 5 bases and J by 2 bases, with 16 bases left in between. CDR3 length: 15 amino acids. This receptor was obtained from a man aged 45-65 years with glioma. The specimen comprised PBMCs, sampled from a glioma patient whose treatment included an IDH1 peptide vaccine. The chain recombines TRBV5-6 with TRBJ1-2, with TRBD1 as a possible D gene (6 bases). In DNA, the CDR3 is TGTGCCAGCAGATCGGGGTGGGGGGCCAACTATGGCTACACCTTC. The encoded protein is CASRSGWGANYGYTF.